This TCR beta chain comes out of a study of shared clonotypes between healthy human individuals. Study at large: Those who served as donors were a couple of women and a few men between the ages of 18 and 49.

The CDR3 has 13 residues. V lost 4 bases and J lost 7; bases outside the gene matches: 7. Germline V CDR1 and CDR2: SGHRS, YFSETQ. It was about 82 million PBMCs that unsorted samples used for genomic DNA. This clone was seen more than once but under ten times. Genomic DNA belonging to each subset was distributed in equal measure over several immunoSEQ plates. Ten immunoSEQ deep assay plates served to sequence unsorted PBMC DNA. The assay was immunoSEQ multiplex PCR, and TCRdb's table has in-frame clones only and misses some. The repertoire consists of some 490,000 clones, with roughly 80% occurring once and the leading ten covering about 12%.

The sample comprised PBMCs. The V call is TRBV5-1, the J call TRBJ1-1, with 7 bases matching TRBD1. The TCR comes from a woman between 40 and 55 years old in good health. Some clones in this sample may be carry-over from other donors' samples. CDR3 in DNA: TGCGCCAGCAGCCCGGACAGGCCTTTTGAAGCTTTCTTT. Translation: CASSPDRPFEAFF.